The 9 T cell receptor beta chains below were found in one sample sequenced in a study of blood T cell repertoires in COVID-19. Libraries were prepared by immunoSEQ multiplex PCR; TCRdb keeps only in-frame clonotypes and omits some of them. The sample includes some 500,000 clones, roughly nine tenths of them seen just once. Sample: peripheral blood. All receptors come from a woman between 50 and 59 years old with COVID-19, enrolled during active disease.

There are a few counts of this clone. This chain connects TRBV29-1 to TRBJ1-1; D is uncertain. The germline CDR1 and CDR2 sequences are SQVTM and ANQGSEA. The CDR3 sequence is 11 residues long. V lost 7 bases and J 1 base, leaving 7 bases between the germline ends. The CDR3 here is CSAVSNTEAFF. CDR3 DNA: TGCAGCGCCGTCTCGAACACTGAAGCTTTCTTT.

This rearrangement joins TRBV9 to TRBJ2-7; TRBD1 is a possible D gene (5 bases). V lost 4 bases and J 4 bases, leaving 12 bases between the germline ends. The V gene's germline CDR1 is SGDLS and CDR2 YYNGEE. The CDR3 contains 13 residues. The CDR3 DNA reads as TGTGCCAGCAGCTCCGGCCAGGGTTACGAGCAGTACTTC. Protein sequence: CASSSGQGYEQYF. The full variable domain, its missing parts supplied by reference TRBV9 and TRBJ2-7, is DSGVTQTPKHLITATGQRVTLRCSPRSGDLSVYWYQQSLDQGLQFLIQYYNGEERAKGNILERFSAQQFPDLHSELNLSSLELGDSALYFCASSSGQGYEQYFGPGTRLTVT.

CDR3 in DNA: TGTGCCAGCAGCTTAGGAACTAACACTGAAGCTTTCTTT. Protein: CASSLGTNTEAFF. This chain uses TRBV7-9 with TRBJ1-1; unclear D gene. With 1 base removed from V and 2 bases from J, the gap between germline ends came to 5 bases. The germline V gene has CDR1 SEHNR and CDR2 FQNEAQ (reference sequence). The CDR3 length is 13 residues.

On this clone: The junction departs from germline at one end; a sequencing error may be responsible. In nucleotides, the CDR3 is TGTGCCAGCAGATACTCGAGAGGTCAGCCCCAGCATTTT. Translating it yields CASRYSRGQPQHF. The chain is built from TRBV6-5 and TRBJ1-5; D is unclear. Germline CDR1 MNHEY, CDR2 SVGAGI. This CDR3 is built from 13 residues.

With respect to this clone: It is unclear where the CDR3 begins or ends on the DNA, so no DNA is shown, and the CDR3 is as TCRdb lists it. This chain joins TRBV20-1 and TRBJ2-1; the table's D call TRBD1 went unverified against the DNA. The CDR3 is 16 residues long, ends included. The germline CDR1 and CDR2 sequences are DFQATT and SNEGSKA (reference sequence). The CDR3 is CSASSFGSGRYNEQFF.

V is TRBV30 and J is TRBJ1-2; D remains ambiguous. This CDR3 region has 13 residues. V lost 7 bases and J 2 bases, leaving 14 bases between the germline ends. The germline V gene encodes CDR1 GTSNPN and CDR2 SVGIG (reference sequence). CDR3 sequence: CASLASPNYGYTF. CDR3 nucleotide sequence: TGTGCCTCGTTAGCGAGCCCCAACTATGGCTACACCTTC.

The chain employs TRBV30 and TRBJ1-2, with 9 bases that match TRBD1. The germline gives CDR1 GTSNPN, CDR2 SVGIG (reference sequence). The CDR3 contains 13 residues. With 8 bases clipped from V and 7 bases from J, the junction kept 11 bases outside the gene matches. The CDR3 loop reads CAHLPGQGAGYTF. The CDR3 DNA reads as TGTGCCCACCTGCCGGGACAGGGTGCTGGCTACACCTTC.

CDR3 nucleotide sequence: TGTGCCAGCGCTCCCGGGACAAAGCCCCGCACCCCCCTCCACTTT. It encodes CASAPGTKPRTPLHF. The V and J genes are TRBV6-5 and TRBJ1-6; tentatively, D is TRBD1 (6 bases). The CDR3 is made up of 15 amino acids. Germline loops: CDR1 MNHEY, CDR2 SVGAGI. Trimming removed 8 bases at V and 13 bases at J, with 24 bases between.

The rearrangement links TRBV19 to TRBJ2-1, with TRBD2 identical over 13 bases. This CDR3 has 16 residues. Germline V gene lookup returns CDR1 LNHDA and CDR2 SQIVND (reference sequence). The V segment lost 1 base and the J segment 7 bases; nucleotides outside the gene matches: 4. The CDR3 nucleotides are TGTGCCAGTAGTATAGTGTGGACTAGCGGGGGAAATGAGCAGTTCTTC. Its protein is CASSIVWTSGGNEQFF.